This TCR beta chain was recorded in a study of tumor-infiltrating lymphocytes in primary liver carcinoma. For the study at large: The five patients, who were men and women, ranged in age from 30 to 69 years. Points from the study as a whole: No more than about 8-24% of top clones could be seen in all five tumor regions. The study found a significantly higher top-250-clone fraction in tumors than in blood (p = 0.039).

This clonotype was detected only a few times. Its matching antigen is unknown. This CDR3 has 16 amino acids. Trimming took off 5 bases at V and 4 bases at J, with 17 bases between the two ends. Per germline, CDR1 MDHEN and CDR2 SYDVKM. With a constant-region primer, TCR beta cDNA was made from approximately 500 ng of total RNA. Employing slightly modified ARM-PCR, three nested multiplex PCR rounds were run, and these gave rise to the TCR beta libraries. The opening two PCR rounds, about 10 cycles each, paired TRBV1-TRBV30 forward primers with a C-beta reverse primer. TCRdb fed the multiplex PCR reads into MiXCR, producing one record per CDR3 protein. The top ten hold roughly 24% of the sample, which has some 55,000 distinct CDR3 sequences, 70% to 85% seen once. Between about 19 and 34 mg of unsorted bulk tissue served as the source from which RNA and DNA were co-extracted. Every patient had chronic HBV infection and was treatment-naive.

Material for sequencing was liver tumor tissue from sampling region 2. This sample's subset: tumor region T2, inferior pole. This sequence joins TRBV28 and TRBJ2-2, with D perhaps matching TRBD1 (6 bases). This clonotype was obtained from a man aged 40-49 years with primary liver carcinoma and hepatitis B virus infection. The CDR3 here is CASSPNGQTPTGELFF. The CDR3, as DNA: TGTGCCAGCAGTCCGAATGGACAGACACCCACCGGGGAGCTGTTTTTT.